This TCR beta chain appears in the sequencing data of a study of CD8 T cells in ankylosing spondylitis (TCRdb year 2017). Turning to the overall study: To find TCR variants linked to disease, the study profiled T cell receptor beta repertoires in ankylosing spondylitis patients and healthy donors. The full study cohort was made up of 25 ankylosing spondylitis patients and more than 90 healthy donors. Samples of peripheral blood were taken, and for ankylosing spondylitis patients, synovial fluid was collected as well.

Overall study results and their limits: Some motif variants were previously reported in synovial fluid and blood of reactive arthritis patients, suggesting common disease-initiation mechanisms. The disease-linked clones had a CD8+ phenotype and were found at relatively low frequencies in peripheral blood. Blood from ankylosing spondylitis patients appeared to be characterized by a TCR beta motif composed of 7 to 9 highly homologous amino acid variants. According to the report, matched synovial fluid samples from ankylosing spondylitis patients were significantly enriched for the disease-linked clones.

Only a few counts were recorded for this clonotype. What this receptor recognizes is not known. Nothing much larger sits one base from this clone, and base qualities are not available. Reads for this sample came from an Illumina HiSeq 2500. Quantitative 5'-RACE with molecular barcodes was the method used to prepare the TCR beta libraries. On the study's bioinformatics: Disease-linked TCR variants were identified with a new computational method built on a probabilistic model of VDJ rearrangement. TCRdb trimmed public reads at Q25 via fastp, called clones via MiXCR and kept in-frame beta chains. All rows with the same CDR3 protein become a single entry with the most common DNA and genes. It is TCRdb's table, rather than the study itself, that gives the V and J calls and clone size. The sample table holds 700,000 to 1,000,000 distinct CDR3 sequences, of which 12% were seen once. The top ten clones comprise 0.45% to 0.6% of the sample.

V is cut by 2 bases and J by 7 bases, and the space between the germline ends is 8 bases. The CDR3 contains 12 residues, cysteine and phenylalanine counted. Here the CDR3 DNA is all that survives: 36 bases in frame from base 1. Looking up the germline V gene (reference sequence) yields CDR1 DFQATT and CDR2 SNEGSKA. Material for sequencing was blood, either unsorted or a sorted T cell fraction (not recorded which). The receptor's source is a male donor with ankylosing spondylitis. Recombination connected TRBV20-1 to TRBJ2-2, with no confident D gene call. The nucleotide sequence is TGCAGTGCTAGATTCCCGGGCGGGGAGCTGTTTTTT. Its amino acids are CSARFPGGELFF.